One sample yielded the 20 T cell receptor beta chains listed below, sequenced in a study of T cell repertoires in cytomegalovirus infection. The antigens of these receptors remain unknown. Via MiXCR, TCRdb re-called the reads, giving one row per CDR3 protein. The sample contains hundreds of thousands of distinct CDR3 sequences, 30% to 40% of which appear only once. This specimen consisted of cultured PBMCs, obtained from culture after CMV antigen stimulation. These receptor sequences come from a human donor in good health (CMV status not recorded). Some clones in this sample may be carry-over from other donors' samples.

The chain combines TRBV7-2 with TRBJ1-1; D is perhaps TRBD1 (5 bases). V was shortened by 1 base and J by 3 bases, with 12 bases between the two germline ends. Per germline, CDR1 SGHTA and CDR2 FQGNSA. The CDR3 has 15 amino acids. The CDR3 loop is CASSLGGGGYTEAFF. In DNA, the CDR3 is TGTGCCAGCAGCTTAGGGGGCGGCGGGTACACTGAAGCTTTCTTT.

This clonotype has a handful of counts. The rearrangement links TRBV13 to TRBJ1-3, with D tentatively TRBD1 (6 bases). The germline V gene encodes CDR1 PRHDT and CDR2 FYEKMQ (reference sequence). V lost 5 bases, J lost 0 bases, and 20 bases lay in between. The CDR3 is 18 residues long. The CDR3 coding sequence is TGTGCCAGCAGCAAGGGGGGTGGACCGCTTTCCTCTGGAAACACCATATATTTT. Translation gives CASSKGGGPLSSGNTIYF.

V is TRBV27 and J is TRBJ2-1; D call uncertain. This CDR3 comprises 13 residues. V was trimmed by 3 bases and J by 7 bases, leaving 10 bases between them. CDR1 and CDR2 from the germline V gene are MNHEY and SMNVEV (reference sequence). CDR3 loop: CASSFTGINEQFF. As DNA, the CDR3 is TGTGCCAGCAGTTTTACGGGCATAAATGAGCAGTTCTTC.

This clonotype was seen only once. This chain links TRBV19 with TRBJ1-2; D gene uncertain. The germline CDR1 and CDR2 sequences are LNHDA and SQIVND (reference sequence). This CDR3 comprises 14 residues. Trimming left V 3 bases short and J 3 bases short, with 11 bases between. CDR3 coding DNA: TGTGCCAGTAGTATCGGGCAGGCCTACTATGGCTACACCTTC. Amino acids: CASSIGQAYYGYTF. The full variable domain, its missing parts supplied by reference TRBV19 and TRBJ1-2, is DGGITQSPKYLFRKEGQNVTLSCEQNLNHDAMYWYRQDPGQGLRLIYYSQIVNDFQKGDIAEGYSVSREKKESFPLTVTSAQKNPTAFYLCASSIGQAYYGYTFGSGTRLTVV.

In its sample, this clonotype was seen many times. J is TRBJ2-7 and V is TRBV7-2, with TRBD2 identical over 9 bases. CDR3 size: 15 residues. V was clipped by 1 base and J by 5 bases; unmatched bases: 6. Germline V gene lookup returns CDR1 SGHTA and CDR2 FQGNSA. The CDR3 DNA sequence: TGTGCCAGCAGCTTAGATGGCGGGAGGGCGGACGAGCAGTACTTC. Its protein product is CASSLDGGRADEQYF.

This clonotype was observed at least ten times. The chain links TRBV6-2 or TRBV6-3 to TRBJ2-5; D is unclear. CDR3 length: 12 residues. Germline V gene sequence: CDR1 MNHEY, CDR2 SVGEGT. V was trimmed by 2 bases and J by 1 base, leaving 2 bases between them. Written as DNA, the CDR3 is TGTGCCAGCAGTTACGGCCAAGAGACCCAGTACTTC. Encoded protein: CASSYGQETQYF.

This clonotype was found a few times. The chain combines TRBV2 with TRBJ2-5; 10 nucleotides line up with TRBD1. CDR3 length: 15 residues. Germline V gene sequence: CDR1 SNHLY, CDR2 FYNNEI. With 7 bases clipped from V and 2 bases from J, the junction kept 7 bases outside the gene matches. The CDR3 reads CASIPGQGFQETQYF. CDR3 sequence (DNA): TGTGCCAGCATTCCGGGACAGGGGTTTCAAGAGACCCAGTACTTC.

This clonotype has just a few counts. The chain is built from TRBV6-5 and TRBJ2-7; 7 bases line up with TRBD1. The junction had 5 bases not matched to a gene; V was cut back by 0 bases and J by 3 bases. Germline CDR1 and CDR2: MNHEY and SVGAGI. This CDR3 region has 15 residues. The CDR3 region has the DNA TGTGCCAGCAGTTACTCTGGACAGGACGGCTACGAGCAGTACTTC. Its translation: CASSYSGQDGYEQYF.

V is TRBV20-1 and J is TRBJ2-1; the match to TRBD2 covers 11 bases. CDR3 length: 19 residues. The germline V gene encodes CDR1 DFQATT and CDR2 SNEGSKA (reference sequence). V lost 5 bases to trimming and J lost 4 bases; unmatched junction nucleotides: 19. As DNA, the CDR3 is TGCAGTGCTGAGCCGGGACTAGCGGTCCCATTCCTACTTTACAATGAGCAGTTCTTC. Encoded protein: CSAEPGLAVPFLLYNEQFF.

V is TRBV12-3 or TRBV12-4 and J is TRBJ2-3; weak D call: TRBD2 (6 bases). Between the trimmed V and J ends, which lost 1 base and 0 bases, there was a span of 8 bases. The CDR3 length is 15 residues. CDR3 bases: TGTGCCAGCAGTTTAGGGGAGGACAGCACAGATACGCAGTATTTT. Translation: CASSLGEDSTDTQYF.

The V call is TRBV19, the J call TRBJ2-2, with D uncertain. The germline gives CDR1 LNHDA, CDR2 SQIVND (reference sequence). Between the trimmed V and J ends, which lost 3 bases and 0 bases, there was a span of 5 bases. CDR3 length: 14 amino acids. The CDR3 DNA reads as TGTGCCAGTAGTATCCAGGCGAACACCGGGGAGCTGTTTTTT. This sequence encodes CASSIQANTGELFF.

The CDR3 region is CASSLDSSAKNIQYF. CDR3 DNA sequence: TGTGCCAGCAGCTTAGATTCATCAGCCAAAAACATTCAGTACTTC. The genes are TRBV7-2 and TRBJ2-4, with unresolved D. Trimming left V 1 base short and J 0 bases short, with 7 bases between. The CDR3 is 15 residues long. Looked up from germline, CDR1 is SGHTA and CDR2 is FQGNSA.

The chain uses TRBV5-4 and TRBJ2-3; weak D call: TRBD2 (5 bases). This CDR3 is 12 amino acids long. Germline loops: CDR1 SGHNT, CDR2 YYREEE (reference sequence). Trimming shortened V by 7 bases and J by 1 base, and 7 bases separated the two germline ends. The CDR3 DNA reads TGTGCCAGCGGTAGCGGCACAGATACGCAGTATTTT. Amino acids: CASGSGTDTQYF.

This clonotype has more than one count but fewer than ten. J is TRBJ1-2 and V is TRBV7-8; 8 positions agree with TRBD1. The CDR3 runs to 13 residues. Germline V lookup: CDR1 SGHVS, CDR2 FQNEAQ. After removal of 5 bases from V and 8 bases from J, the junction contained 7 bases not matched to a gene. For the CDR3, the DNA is TGTGCCAGCAGCGCCCGGACAGGGCAAGGCTACACCTTC. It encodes CASSARTGQGYTF. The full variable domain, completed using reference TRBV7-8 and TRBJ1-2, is GAGVSQSPRYKVAKRGQDVALRCDPISGHVSLFWYQQALGQGPEFLTYFQNEAQLDKSGLPSDRFFAERPEGSVSTLKIQRTQQEDSAVYLCASSARTGQGYTFGSGTRLTVV.

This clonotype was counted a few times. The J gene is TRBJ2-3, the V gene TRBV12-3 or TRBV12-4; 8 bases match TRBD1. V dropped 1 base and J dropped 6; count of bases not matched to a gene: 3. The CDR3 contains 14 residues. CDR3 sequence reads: CASSLGQGSDTQYF. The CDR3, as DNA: TGTGCCAGCAGTTTAGGACAGGGGTCCGATACGCAGTATTTT.

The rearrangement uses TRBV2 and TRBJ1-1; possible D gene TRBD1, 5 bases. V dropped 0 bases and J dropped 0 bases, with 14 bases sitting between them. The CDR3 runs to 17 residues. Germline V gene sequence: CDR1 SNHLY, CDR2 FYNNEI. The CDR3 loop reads CASSEARRGAMNTEAFF. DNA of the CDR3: TGTGCCAGCAGTGAAGCACGGAGGGGCGCCATGAACACTGAAGCTTTCTTT.

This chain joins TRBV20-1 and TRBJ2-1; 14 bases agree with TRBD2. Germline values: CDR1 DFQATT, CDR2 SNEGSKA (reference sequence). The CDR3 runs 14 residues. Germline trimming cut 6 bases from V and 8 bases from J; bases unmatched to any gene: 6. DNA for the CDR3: TGCAGTGCCCCGGGACTAGCGGGAGATTATGAGCAGTTCTTC. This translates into CSAPGLAGDYEQFF.

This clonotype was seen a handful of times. The CDR3 spells CSVPDTMLQETQYF. CDR3 DNA sequence: TGCAGCGTGCCGGATACTATGCTACAAGAGACCCAGTACTTC. The rearrangement links TRBV29-1 to TRBJ2-5; unclear D gene. CDR3 length: 14 residues. CDR1 and CDR2 (germline): SQVTM, ANQGSEA. V lost 6 bases to trimming and J lost 2 bases, with 16 bases between them.

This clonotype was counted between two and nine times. This CDR3 reads CASSIWGKSYEQYF. CDR3 DNA: TGTGCCAGCAGTATCTGGGGGAAATCCTACGAGCAGTACTTC. The gene calls are TRBV6-2 or TRBV6-3 and TRBJ2-7, with D perhaps given as TRBD1 or TRBD2 (5 bases each). With 5 bases removed from V and 1 base from J, the gap between germline ends came to 12 bases. The CDR3 runs 14 residues. Germline V gene lookup returns CDR1 MNHEY and CDR2 SVGEGT.

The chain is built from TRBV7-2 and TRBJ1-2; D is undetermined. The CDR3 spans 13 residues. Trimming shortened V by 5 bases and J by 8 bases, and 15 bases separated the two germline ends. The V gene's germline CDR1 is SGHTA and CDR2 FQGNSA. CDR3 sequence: CASSPLYSEGYTF. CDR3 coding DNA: TGTGCCAGCAGCCCCTTGTATTCGGAAGGCTACACCTTC.